This T cell receptor (beta chain) appears in the sequencing data of a study of Ad26.COV2.S vaccination and SARS-CoV-2 variants. About the study: Dosing was one shot or two shots 56 days apart. General study points: Spike-specific TCR breadth in vaccine recipients exceeded that seen in placebo recipients.

V lost 7 bases and J lost 7; bases outside the gene matches: 8. This CDR3 contains 15 residues. The germline V gene encodes CDR1 LNHDA and CDR2 SQIVND (reference sequence). As for treatment: roughly 19 received Ad26.COV2.S at low or high dose, single or two shots; about 5 received placebo; per-sample allocation not given. Sampling took place 63 days after the first vaccine or placebo injection. Profiled with immunoSEQ multiplex PCR; TCRdb holds only in-frame clones, not every one. This table has 450,000 to 550,000 clones, 89% appearing once. About this clone: Its specificity is not known.

The genes are TRBV19 and TRBJ1-6; TRBD1 agrees at 9 bases. The TCR comes from a person aged 18-65 years who received the Ad26.COV2.S COVID-19 vaccine or a placebo. This specimen was peripheral blood, taken in a trial of Ad26.COV2.S vaccine versus placebo. The DNA of the CDR3 is TGTGCCAGTACCGACAGGGGGTTTATGAATTCACCCCTCCACTTT. Residues: CASTDRGFMNSPLHF.